The entry below describes one T cell receptor beta chain. What it recognizes is unknown. These data belong to a study of blood T cells in healthy people across ages. Primed by a sample-barcoded 5' primer and a J-beta primer mix, a second PCR proceeded for about 7 to 12 cycles. TCRdb analysed the 5' RACE reads with MiXCR anew, one entry per CDR3 protein. The sample lists 780,000 or so distinct CDR3 sequences; about 55% were seen once. V dropped 3 bases and J dropped 1 base, with 7 bases sitting between them. CDR3 length: 14 residues. Germline V gives CDR1 SGHTA, CDR2 FQGNSA. Notes on the study in general: With age, beta diversity per million T cells declined roughly linearly, significantly by approximately 40.

This sequence originates from a man of 80 years or more in good health. Material for sequencing was blood. The V gene is TRBV7-2, the J gene TRBJ1-5; D perhaps matches TRBD1 (6 bases). The CDR3 DNA reads TGTGCCAGCAGCTTCGACAGGAGCAATCAGCCCCAGCATTTT. Encoded protein: CASSFDRSNQPQHF.